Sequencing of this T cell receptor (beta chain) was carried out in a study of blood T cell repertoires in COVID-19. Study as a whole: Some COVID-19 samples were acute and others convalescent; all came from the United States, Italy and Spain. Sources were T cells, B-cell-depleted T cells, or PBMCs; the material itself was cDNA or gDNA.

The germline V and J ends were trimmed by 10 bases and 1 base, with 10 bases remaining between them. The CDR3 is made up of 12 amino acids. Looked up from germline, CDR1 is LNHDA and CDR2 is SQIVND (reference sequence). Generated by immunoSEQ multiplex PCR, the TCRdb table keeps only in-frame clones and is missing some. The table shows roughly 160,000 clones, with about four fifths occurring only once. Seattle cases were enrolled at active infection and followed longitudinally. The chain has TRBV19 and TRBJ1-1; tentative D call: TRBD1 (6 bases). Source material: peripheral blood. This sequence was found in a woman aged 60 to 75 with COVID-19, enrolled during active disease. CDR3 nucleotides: TGTGCCACCCGGACAGCGAACACTGAAGCTTTCTTT. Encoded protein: CATRTANTEAFF. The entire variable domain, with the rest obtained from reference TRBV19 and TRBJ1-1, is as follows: DGGITQSPKYLFRKEGQNVTLSCEQNLNHDAMYWYRQDPGQGLRLIYYSQIVNDFQKGDIAEGYSVSREKKESFPLTVTSAQKNPTAFYLCATRTANTEAFFGQGTRLTVV.